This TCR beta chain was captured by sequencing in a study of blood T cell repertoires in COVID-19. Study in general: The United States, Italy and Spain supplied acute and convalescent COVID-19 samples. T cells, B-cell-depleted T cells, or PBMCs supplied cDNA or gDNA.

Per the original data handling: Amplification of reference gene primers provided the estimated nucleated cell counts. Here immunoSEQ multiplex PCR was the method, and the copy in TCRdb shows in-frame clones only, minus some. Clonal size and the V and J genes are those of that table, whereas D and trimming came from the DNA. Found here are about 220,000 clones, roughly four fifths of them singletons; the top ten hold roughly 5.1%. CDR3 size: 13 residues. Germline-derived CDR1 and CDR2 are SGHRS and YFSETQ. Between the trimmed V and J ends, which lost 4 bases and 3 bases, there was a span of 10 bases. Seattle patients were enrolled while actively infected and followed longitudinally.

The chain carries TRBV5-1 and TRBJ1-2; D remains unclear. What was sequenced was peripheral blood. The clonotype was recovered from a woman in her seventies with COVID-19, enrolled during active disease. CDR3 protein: CASSRVGDYGYTF. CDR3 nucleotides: TGCGCCAGCAGCCGTGTGGGCGACTATGGCTACACCTTC. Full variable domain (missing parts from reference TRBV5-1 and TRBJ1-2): KAGVTQTPRYLIKTRGQQVTLSCSPISGHRSVSWYQQTPGQGLQFLFEYFSETQRNKGNFPGRFSGRQFSNSRSEMNVSTLELGDSALYLCASSRVGDYGYTFGSGTRLTVV.